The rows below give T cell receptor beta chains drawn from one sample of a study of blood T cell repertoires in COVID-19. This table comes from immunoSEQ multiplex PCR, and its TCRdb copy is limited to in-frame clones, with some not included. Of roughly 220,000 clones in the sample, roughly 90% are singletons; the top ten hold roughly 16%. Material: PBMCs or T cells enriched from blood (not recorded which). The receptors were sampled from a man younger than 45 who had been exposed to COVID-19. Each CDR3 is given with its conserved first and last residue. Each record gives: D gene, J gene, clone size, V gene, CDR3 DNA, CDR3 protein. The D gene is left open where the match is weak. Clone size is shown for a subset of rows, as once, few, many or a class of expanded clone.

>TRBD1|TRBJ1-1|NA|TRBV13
TGTGCCAGCAGCCGGACAGGGAGTGGCACTGAAGCTTTCTTT
CASSRTGSGTEAFF
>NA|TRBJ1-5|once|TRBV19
TGTGCCAGTCCTCCCAATAAGGGGGTAATGATGCCGACGACCAACAATCAGCCCCAGCATTTT
CASPPNKGVMMPTTNNQPQHF
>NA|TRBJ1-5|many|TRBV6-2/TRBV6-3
TGTGCCAGCAGCTTTCCTATAGCCTACAATCAGCCCCAGCATTTT
CASSFPIAYNQPQHF
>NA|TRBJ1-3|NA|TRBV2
TGTGCCAGCAGTGTACAAGGGAGTGGAAACACCATATATTTT
CASSVQGSGNTIYF
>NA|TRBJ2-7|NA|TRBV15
TGTGCCACCTCGGGCCCTGACAGTCCCTACGAGCAGTACTTC
CATSGPDSPYEQYF
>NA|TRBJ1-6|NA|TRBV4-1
TGCGCCAGCAGCCAAGAAGACTCCTCCTATAATTCACCCCTCCACTTT
CASSQEDSSYNSPLHF
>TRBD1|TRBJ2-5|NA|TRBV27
TGTGCCAGCAGTTTATGGAGCGGACAGGGGGTGATCCAAGAGACCCAGTACTTC
CASSLWSGQGVIQETQYF
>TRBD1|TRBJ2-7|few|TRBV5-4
TGTGCCAGCAGCTTGGAGGGGGCAGGCTACGAGCAGTACTTC
CASSLEGAGYEQYF
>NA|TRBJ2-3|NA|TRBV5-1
TGCGCCAGCAGCCCCGGGGACTCGGCCGCAGATACGCAGTATTTT
CASSPGDSAADTQYF
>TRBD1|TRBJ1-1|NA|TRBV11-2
TGTGCCAGCAGCTTAGGAGGACAGGTCTTCGTAGCTGAAGCTTTCTTT
CASSLGGQVFVAEAFF
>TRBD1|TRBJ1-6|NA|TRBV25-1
TGTGCCAGCAGTGGGACAGGGAGCAAATCACCCCTCCACTTT
CASSGTGSKSPLHF
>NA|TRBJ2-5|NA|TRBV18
TGTGCCAGCTCACAGGGGGAGACCCAGTACTTC
CASSQGETQYF
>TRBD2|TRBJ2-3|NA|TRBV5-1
TGCGCCAGCAGGGGCGGGGGAACAGATACGCAGTATTTT
CASRGGGTDTQYF
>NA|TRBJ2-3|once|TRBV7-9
TGTGCCAGCAGCTCCCGTTGGGGCGAAGCAGATACGCAGTATTTT
CASSSRWGEADTQYF
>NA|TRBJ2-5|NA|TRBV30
TGTGCCTGGAACACCGCGGGGCTATCTGGTGAGACCCAGTACTTC
CAWNTAGLSGETQYF
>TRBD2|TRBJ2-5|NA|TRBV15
TGTGCCACCAGCAGAGATCTAGCGGGGGGCCAAGAGACCCAGTACTTC
CATSRDLAGGQETQYF
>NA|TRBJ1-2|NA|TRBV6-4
TGTGCCAGCAGTCCAATACACGGGGCGGGGTATGGCTACACCTTC
CASSPIHGAGYGYTF
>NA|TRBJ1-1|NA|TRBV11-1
TGTGCCAGCAGCTTAACAGGGTTCGGTATCACTGAAGCTTTCTTT
CASSLTGFGITEAFF
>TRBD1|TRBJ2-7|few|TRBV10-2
TGCGCCAGCAGGGCCGGGACAGACTCGTACGAGCAGTACTTC
CASRAGTDSYEQYF
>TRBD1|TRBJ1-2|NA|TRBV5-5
TGTGCCAGCAGATCGACAGGGGGCAGCTATGGCTACACCTTC
CASRSTGGSYGYTF
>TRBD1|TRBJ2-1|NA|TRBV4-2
TGTGCCAGCCGGGACAGCGCCAACAATGAGCAGTTCTTC
CASRDSANNEQFF
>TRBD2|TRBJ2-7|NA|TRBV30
TGTGCCTGGAGACTAGCGGGGGGGAACTACGAGCAGTACTTC
CAWRLAGGNYEQYF
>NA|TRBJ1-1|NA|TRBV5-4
TGTGCCAGCAGCTTCTCCGGGTGGGCTGAAGCTTTCTTT
CASSFSGWAEAFF
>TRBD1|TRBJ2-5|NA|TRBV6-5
TGTGCCAGCAGCGCAAGACAGGGGATGGAGACCCAGTACTTC
CASSARQGMETQYF
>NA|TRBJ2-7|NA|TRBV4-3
TGCGCCAGCAGCCAAGAATGGGGCGGAACGCCCTACGAGCAGTACTTC
CASSQEWGGTPYEQYF
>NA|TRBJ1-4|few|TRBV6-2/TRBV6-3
TGTGCCAGCAGTTACCAGGGCGCTGAAAAACTGTTTTTT
CASSYQGAEKLFF
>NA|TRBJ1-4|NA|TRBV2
TGTGCCAGCAAGGTGGACACTAATGAGGGGAGGGAGCACGAAAAACTGTTTTTT
CASKVDTNEGREHEKLFF
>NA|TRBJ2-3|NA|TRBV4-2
TGTGCCAGCAGCCAAACCGTCGGGGGTTTAGATACGCAGTATTTT
CASSQTVGGLDTQYF
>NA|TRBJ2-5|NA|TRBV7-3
TGTGCCAGCTCGCAGGGAAACCAAGAGACCCAGTACTTC
CASSQGNQETQYF
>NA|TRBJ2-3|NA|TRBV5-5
TGTGCCAGCAGCTTGGAATTAGGGGGAGATACGCAGTATTTT
CASSLELGGDTQYF
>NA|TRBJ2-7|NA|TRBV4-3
TGCGCCAGCAGCCAAGGGCCCGGGACGGACAGCTCCTACGAGCAGTACTTC
CASSQGPGTDSSYEQYF
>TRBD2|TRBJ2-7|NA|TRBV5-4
TGTGCCAGCAGCCGTGAACTAGCGGGGGGCTCCTACGAGCAGTACTTC
CASSRELAGGSYEQYF
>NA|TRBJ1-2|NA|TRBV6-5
TGTGCCAGCAGTTACTTTAGTAGGGGTCCGAACTATGGCTACACCTTC
CASSYFSRGPNYGYTF
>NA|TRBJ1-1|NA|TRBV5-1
TGCGCCAGCAGGCCTAATGCGGGTGGGGAGGCTGAAGCTTTCTTT
CASRPNAGGEAEAFF
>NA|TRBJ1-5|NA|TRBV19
TGTGCCAGTACCCGGTGGAGCTCAGAACCCAATCAGCCCCAGCATTTT
CASTRWSSEPNQPQHF
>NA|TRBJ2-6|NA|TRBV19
TGTGCCAGTAGTATTGGGGGGTATGGGGCCAACGTCCTGACTTTC
CASSIGGYGANVLTF
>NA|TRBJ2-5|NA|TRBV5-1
TGCGCCAGCAGCTTCGCGGGCTCTCGGGGGGCTGGGAAGACCCAGTACTTC
CASSFAGSRGAGKTQYF
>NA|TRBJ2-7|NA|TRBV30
TGTGCCTGTACCTCTTGGGCGACCTACGAGCAGTACTTC
CACTSWATYEQYF
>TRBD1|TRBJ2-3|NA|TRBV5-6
TGTGCCAGCAGCCGGGACAGGGGTCGGGATACGCAGTATTTT
CASSRDRGRDTQYF
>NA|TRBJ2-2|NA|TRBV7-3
TGTGCCAGCAGCAGACCGAGGACGACTAGTTCTCGCACCGGGGAGCTGTTTTTT
CASSRPRTTSSRTGELFF
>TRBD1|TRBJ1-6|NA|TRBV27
TGTGCCACCACGACAGGGGGCCCACCTTCACCCCTCCACTTT
CATTTGGPPSPLHF
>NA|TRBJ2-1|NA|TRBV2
TGTGCCAGCAGACGCGGTCCCTACAATGAGCAGTTCTTC
CASRRGPYNEQFF
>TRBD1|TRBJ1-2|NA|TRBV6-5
TGTGCCAGCACCCCTGCCTCCGGGACAGGGTATGGCTACACCTTC
CASTPASGTGYGYTF
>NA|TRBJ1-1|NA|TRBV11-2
TGTGCCAGCAGACCAGTGGGGGGGCGCCTTACTGAAGCTTTCTTT
CASRPVGGRLTEAFF
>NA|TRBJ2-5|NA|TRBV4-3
TGCGCCAGCAGCCAAGATCCCATTCGGGGGAGACAAGAGACCCAGTACTTC
CASSQDPIRGRQETQYF
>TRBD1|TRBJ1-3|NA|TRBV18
TGTGCCAGCTCCCTTGACAGGGGCTCTGGAAACACCATATATTTT
CASSLDRGSGNTIYF
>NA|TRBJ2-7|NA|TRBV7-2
TGTGCCAGCAGCTTGTCCACCGGGACACCAACCTACGAGCAGTACTTC
CASSLSTGTPTYEQYF
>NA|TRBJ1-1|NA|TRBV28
TGTGCCAGCAAGAGAACCCAGAGGGCGATGAACACTGAAGCTTTCTTT
CASKRTQRAMNTEAFF
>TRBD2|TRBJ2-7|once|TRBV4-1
TGCGCCAGCAGCCAAGCGGGGGGGGGCGCCGAGCAGTACTTC
CASSQAGGGAEQYF
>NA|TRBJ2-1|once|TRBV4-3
TGCGCCAGCAGCCAAGATAGACGGGGGGCACCTTACAATGAGCAGTTCTTC
CASSQDRRGAPYNEQFF
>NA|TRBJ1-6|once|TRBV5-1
TGCGCCAGCAGCCCCCGAGGGGGAACCTATAATTCACCCCTCCACTTT
CASSPRGGTYNSPLHF
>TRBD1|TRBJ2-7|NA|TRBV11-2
TGTGCCAGCAGCCGGACAGGATCTTTCGACGAGCAGTACTTC
CASSRTGSFDEQYF
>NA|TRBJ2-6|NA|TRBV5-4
TGTGCCAGCAGCTATGGAGCTTCGGGGGCCAACGTCCTGACTTTC
CASSYGASGANVLTF
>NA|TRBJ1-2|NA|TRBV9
TGTGCCAGCAGCGCGGGGGTTGATGCCTTC
CASSAGVDAF
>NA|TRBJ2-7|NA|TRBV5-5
TGTGCCAGCAGCTTGCTAGCCGGAGGGGAGCAGTACTTC
CASSLLAGGEQYF
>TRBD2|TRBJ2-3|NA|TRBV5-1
TGCGCCAGCAGCCGGTCGAGCGGGGGGGCGGGCACAGATACGCAGTATTTT
CASSRSSGGAGTDTQYF
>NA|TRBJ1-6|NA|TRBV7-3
TGTGCCAGCAGCTCAGGGAGGTTATCACCCCTCCACTTT
CASSSGRLSPLHF
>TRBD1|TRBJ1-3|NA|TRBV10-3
TGTGCCATCAGTGAAGGGACAGCCTTTTACTCTGGAAACACCATATATTTT
CAISEGTAFYSGNTIYF
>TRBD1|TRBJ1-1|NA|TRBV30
TGTGCCTGGAGCGTCCTAGACAGGGAGAACACTGAAGCTTTCTTT
CAWSVLDRENTEAFF